Shown below are 32 T cell receptor beta chains from a single sample sequenced in a study of blood T cell repertoires in COVID-19 (dated by TCRdb to 2018 to 2020). Library prep was done by the immunoSEQ multiplex PCR assay. TCRdb's version of the immuneACCESS table is confined to in-frame rearrangements and falls short of the full clone set. An unresolved V gene accounts for under half of the shortfall where checked; the remainder is of unknown origin. This sample is represented by about 89,000 clones; 75% to 85% of them were singletons. Of the sample, 15% to 20% falls within the top ten clones. Specimen: peripheral blood. The source of these receptors is a woman aged 80 or over with acute or convalescent COVID-19.

This rearrangement joins TRBV18 to TRBJ2-7, with D tentatively TRBD2 (5 bases). The germline gives CDR1 KGHSH, CDR2 LQKENI. The CDR3 runs to 13 residues. V shed 3 bases and J shed 0 bases, with 6 bases lying between them. CDR3 residues: CASSPRDSYEQYF. For the CDR3, the DNA is TGTGCCAGCTCACCCCGGGACTCCTACGAGCAGTACTTC. The full variable domain, in which reference TRBV18 and TRBJ2-7 provide the parts outside the CDR3, is NAGVMQNPRHLVRRRGQEARLRCSPMKGHSHVYWYRQLPEEGLKFMVYLQKENIIDESGMPKERFSAEFPKEGPSILRIQQVVRGDSAAYFCASSPRDSYEQYFGPGTRLTVT.

This clone came up once. The rearrangement joins TRBV21-1 to TRBJ1-1; TRBD1, the D gene given by the table, was not confirmed from the DNA. TRBV21-1 constitutes a pseudogene. The CDR3 has 16 residues. CDR3 bases: TGTGCCAGCAGCGACGGACCCCAGGGGAATGTCACTGAAGCTTTCTTT. Translating gives CASSDGPQGNVTEAFF.

The chain is built from TRBV6-1 and TRBJ2-7, with D perhaps matching TRBD2 (6 bases). The length of the CDR3 is 15 residues. CDR1 MNHNS and CDR2 SASEGT come from the germline V gene. Deletions cut 2 bases from V and 3 bases from J, with 14 bases between. CDR3 nucleotides: TGTGCCAGCAGTGAACTGGAACTAGCTGTCTACGAGCAGTACTTC. As protein: CASSELELAVYEQYF.

This chain links TRBV5-1 with TRBJ2-3; D perhaps matches TRBD2 (6 bases). Germline V gene data show CDR1 as SGHRS and CDR2 as YFSETQ. The CDR3 runs 16 residues. V lost 3 bases and J lost 5, with 19 bases in between. The DNA for the CDR3 is TGCGCCAGCAGCTCGGGCCCCCTGGGGGGTGGAGATACGCAGTATTTT. Its protein product is CASSSGPLGGGDTQYF.

This chain uses TRBV24-1 with TRBJ2-5; the D gene is possibly TRBD2 (6 bases). V lost 4 bases and J lost 8, with 13 bases in between. Germline CDR1 KGHDR, CDR2 SFDVKD. The CDR3 runs 13 residues. CDR3 sequence: CATSDAGGVTQYF. The CDR3 bases are TGTGCCACCAGTGACGCTGGCGGGGTTACCCAGTACTTC.

The genes are TRBV15 and TRBJ1-1, with D possibly being TRBD1 (6 bases). Germline values: CDR1 LNHNV, CDR2 YYDKDF (reference sequence). V was shortened by 3 bases and J by 1 base, with 9 bases between the two germline ends. This CDR3 has 14 residues. The CDR3 sequence: CATSRNRANTEAFF. DNA for the CDR3: TGTGCCACCAGCAGGAACAGGGCGAACACTGAAGCTTTCTTT.

This sequence joins TRBV20-1 and TRBJ1-2, with 12 nucleotides matching TRBD1. The CDR3 has 14 amino acids. Germline V gives CDR1 DFQATT, CDR2 SNEGSKA (reference sequence). V shed 3 bases, J shed 3 bases, and the junction held 2 bases outside the gene matches. The DNA of the CDR3 is TGCAGTGCTAGTGGGACAGGGGGCGACTATGGCTACACCTTC. Translated, it gives CSASGTGGDYGYTF.

The table lists this clone with a few counts. The gene calls are TRBV7-2 and TRBJ2-3; D might be TRBD2 (6 bases). CDR1 is SGHTA and CDR2 is FQGNSA in the germline V gene. The CDR3 runs 18 residues. V was clipped by 7 bases and J by 3 bases, with 26 bases between them. CDR3 residues: CASIPVYKRRGDTDTQYF. CDR3 DNA sequence: TGTGCCAGCATCCCCGTTTATAAGAGACGCGGGGATACAGATACGCAGTATTTT.

The chain couples TRBV5-4 to TRBJ1-1; D is undetermined. Looked up from germline, CDR1 is SGHNT and CDR2 is YYREEE (reference sequence). The CDR3 contains 14 residues. The ends were cut back, 0 bases at V and 0 bases at J, with 6 bases in the middle. The CDR3 region has the DNA TGTGCCAGCAGCTTGGGCGGTATGAACACTGAAGCTTTCTTT. Amino acid sequence: CASSLGGMNTEAFF.

V usage is TRBV18 and J usage is TRBJ2-3, with D possibly TRBD2 on 6 matching bases. The V and J ends lost 0 bases and 7 bases respectively, with 14 bases between them. Germline loops: CDR1 KGHSH, CDR2 LQKENI. The CDR3 consists of 15 residues. The CDR3, as DNA: TGTGCCAGCTCACCACCGACGGGAGTGGGAAATACGCAGTATTTT. Its translation: CASSPPTGVGNTQYF. The complete variable domain, with remaining parts taken from reference TRBV18 and TRBJ2-3, reads NAGVMQNPRHLVRRRGQEARLRCSPMKGHSHVYWYRQLPEEGLKFMVYLQKENIIDESGMPKERFSAEFPKEGPSILRIQQVVRGDSAAYFCASSPPTGVGNTQYFGPGTRLTVL.

This sequence joins TRBV30 and TRBJ2-7; TRBD1 matches 12 bases. V was clipped by 3 bases and J by 6 bases; unmatched bases: 6. Germline loops: CDR1 GTSNPN, CDR2 SVGIG (reference sequence). The CDR3 runs 14 residues. The CDR3 loop reads CAWSPGQGAGEQYF. The CDR3 nucleotides read TGTGCCTGGAGCCCGGGACAGGGGGCCGGCGAGCAGTACTTC.

This clone came up a few times. The chain couples TRBV7-6 to TRBJ1-3; TRBD1 matches at 7 bases. Trimming at V came to 5 bases and at J to 4 bases, leaving 8 bases not matched to a gene. This CDR3 is built from 15 residues. The germline gives CDR1 SGHVS, CDR2 FNYEAQ. The CDR3 reads CASSNPRDRGNTIYF. CDR3 DNA: TGTGCCAGCAGCAACCCCCGGGACAGAGGAAACACCATATATTTT.

V is TRBV30 and J is TRBJ1-4; D is unclear. V lost 3 bases and J lost 0, with 8 bases in between. Per germline, CDR1 GTSNPN and CDR2 SVGIG (reference sequence). The CDR3 spans 14 residues. The CDR3 DNA follows: TGTGCCTGGAGCCCCCCTGCAACTAATGAAAAACTGTTTTTT. This translates into CAWSPPATNEKLFF.

The rearrangement joins TRBV5-5 to TRBJ2-5, with 11 bases lining up with TRBD1. The length of the CDR3 is 14 residues. With 5 bases clipped from V and 5 bases from J, the junction kept 5 bases outside the gene matches. Per germline, CDR1 SGHKS and CDR2 YYEKEE (reference sequence). CDR3 sequence: CASSAGTGGETQYF. The CDR3 coding sequence is TGTGCCAGCAGTGCCGGGACAGGGGGGGAGACCCAGTACTTC. Full variable domain (outside the CDR3, taken from reference TRBV5-5 and TRBJ2-5): DAGVTQSPTHLIKTRGQQVTLRCSPISGHKSVSWYQQVLGQGPQFIFQYYEKEERGRGNFPDRFSARQFPNYSSELNVNALLLGDSALYLCASSAGTGGETQYFGPGTRLLVL.

The CDR3 sequence: CASSLKRSLGTDTQYF. In DNA, the CDR3 is TGTGCCAGCAGCCTTAAGCGGAGTCTAGGCACAGATACGCAGTATTTT. The V gene is TRBV7-6, the J gene TRBJ2-3, with D perhaps TRBD2 (5 bases). Germline V lookup: CDR1 SGHVS, CDR2 FNYEAQ. The CDR3 is made up of 16 amino acids. With 5 bases removed from V and 1 base from J, the gap between germline ends came to 16 bases.

This chain joins TRBV12-3 or TRBV12-4 and TRBJ1-1; 7 bases are a match to TRBD1. This CDR3 is built from 13 residues. V was pared by 8 bases and J by 4 bases, with 7 bases of the junction left unmatched. DNA for the CDR3: TGTGCCAGCTACAGGGGCTGGAGCACTGAAGCTTTCTTT. This encodes CASYRGWSTEAFF.

The V gene is TRBV7-9, the J gene TRBJ2-2; 8 bases line up with TRBD1. Trimming took 4 bases from V and 3 from J; bases not matched to a gene: 10. CDR3 length equals 17 residues. Germline CDR1 is SEHNR and CDR2 is FQNEAQ (reference sequence). The CDR3 spells CASSSPFKQGDTGELFF. CDR3 nucleotide sequence: TGTGCCAGCAGCTCCCCTTTTAAACAGGGGGACACCGGGGAGCTGTTTTTT.

V gene TRBV11-2 combines with J gene TRBJ2-6, with D uncertain. CDR3 size: 14 residues. Germline loops: CDR1 SGHAT, CDR2 FQNNGV. The V end was cut by 4 bases, the J end by 0 bases, with 4 bases between. The CDR3 spells CASSSNSGANVLTF. The CDR3 nucleotides are TGTGCCAGCAGCTCAAACTCTGGGGCCAACGTCCTGACTTTC.

The genes are TRBV3-1 (or the pseudogene TRBV3-2) and TRBJ1-4, with D uncertain. Germline assignment: CDR1 LGHDT and CDR2 YNNKEL (reference sequence). V gave up 3 bases and J gave up 7 bases, with 15 bases separating them. The CDR3 length is 15 residues. Here the CDR3 reads CASSQFVGVGEKLFF. The CDR3 DNA reads as TGTGCCAGCAGCCAGTTTGTCGGGGTGGGTGAAAAACTGTTTTTT.

This sequence joins TRBV5-6 and TRBJ2-1, with TRBD2 matching 12 bases. Germline V gene lookup returns CDR1 SGHDT and CDR2 YYEEEE. V gave up 2 bases and J gave up 7 bases; unmatched junction bases: 13. The CDR3 runs to 18 residues. CDR3 protein: CASSFRPWSSGGANEQFF. The CDR3 DNA follows: TGTGCCAGCAGCTTTAGGCCGTGGTCTAGCGGGGGGGCAAATGAGCAGTTCTTC.

V is TRBV27 and J is TRBJ2-7, with 9 bases fitting TRBD1. Germline assignment: CDR1 MNHEY and CDR2 SMNVEV (reference sequence). The J segment lost 4 bases and the V segment lost 7 bases, leaving 29 bases of the junction unmatched. The CDR3 spans 21 residues. CDR3 coding DNA: TGTGCCAGCACCCCAACTTCACACCGGGACAGGGCTTTAACCATTGGGTACGAGCAGTACTTC. Protein product: CASTPTSHRDRALTIGYEQYF.

The J gene is TRBJ2-6, the V gene TRBV19; 7 nucleotides match TRBD2. Germline-derived CDR1 and CDR2 are LNHDA and SQIVND (reference sequence). The CDR3 extends over 17 amino acids. V was clipped by 2 bases and J by 4 bases; unmatched bases: 8. The CDR3 is CASSIQRLAAGANVLTF. The CDR3 coding sequence is TGTGCCAGTAGTATACAGAGGCTAGCGGCGGGGGCCAACGTCCTGACTTTC.

This clone was detected once. V gene TRBV5-1 combines with J gene TRBJ1-2, with D hard to call. This CDR3 region has 16 residues. The V end was cut by 4 bases, the J end by 1 base, with 17 bases between. Looked up from germline, CDR1 is SGHRS and CDR2 is YFSETQ. CDR3 DNA sequence: TGCGCCAGCAGCCCCCGATCCCCGTACATTAACTATGGCTACACCTTC. This codes for CASSPRSPYINYGYTF.

Only one count was recorded for this clone. The V gene is TRBV29-1, the J gene TRBJ2-1, with D maybe TRBD2 (7 bases). The V gene lost 1 base and the J gene lost 0 bases, with 16 bases spanning the gap. In germline, CDR1 is SQVTM, CDR2 ANQGSEA. This CDR3 has 17 amino acids. CDR3: CSVEVWGRGSSYNEQFF. As DNA, the CDR3 is TGCAGCGTTGAAGTATGGGGGCGGGGGAGCTCCTACAATGAGCAGTTCTTC.

The chain is built from TRBV9 and TRBJ1-5; D not resolved. Germline V gene lookup returns CDR1 SGDLS and CDR2 YYNGEE. V dropped 4 bases and J dropped 6 bases, with 14 bases sitting between them. The CDR3 consists of 14 residues. CDR3 amino acids: CASSPGGGVQPQHF. DNA of the CDR3: TGTGCCAGCAGCCCAGGAGGCGGGGTTCAGCCCCAGCATTTT.

This rearrangement joins TRBV7-2 to TRBJ1-5, with no clear D. Germline CDR1 SGHTA, CDR2 FQGNSA. This CDR3 is 12 amino acids long. The V and J ends lost 3 bases and 9 bases respectively, with 9 bases between them. The CDR3 region has the DNA TGTGCCAGCAGCTTTCAATCCGGGCCCCAGCATTTT. This codes for CASSFQSGPQHF.

The rearrangement links TRBV19 to TRBJ2-2, with 7 bases that match TRBD2. The germline V gene has CDR1 LNHDA and CDR2 SQIVND (reference sequence). With 2 bases clipped from V and 2 bases from J, the junction kept 8 bases outside the gene matches. There are 17 residues in the CDR3. The CDR3 region is CASSIPGREYNTGELFF. The CDR3 DNA reads TGTGCCAGTAGTATACCAGGGCGGGAGTATAACACCGGGGAGCTGTTTTTT.

The chain is built from TRBV11-2 and TRBJ2-7; the D gene is possibly TRBD1 (5 bases). Trimming took 1 base from V and 7 from J, leaving 17 bases between them. Germline lookup yields CDR1 SGHAT and CDR2 FQNNGV. CDR3 size: 15 residues. The CDR3 DNA follows: TGTGCCAGCAGCTTAGTTAGGGGTGGCAGTCGGGAGCAGTACTTC. Its protein product is CASSLVRGGSREQYF.

The V call is TRBV27, the J call TRBJ1-1, with D possibly TRBD1 on 6 matching bases. CDR1 and CDR2 from the germline V gene are MNHEY and SMNVEV (reference sequence). The CDR3 has 14 amino acids. Trimming shortened V by 5 bases and J by 5 bases, and 15 bases separated the two germline ends. CDR3 sequence: CASSSSQGGTEAFF. CDR3 in DNA: TGTGCCAGCAGTAGCTCACAGGGCGGAACTGAAGCTTTCTTT.

V usage is TRBV9 and J usage is TRBJ2-7; TRBD1 matches at 7 bases. Germline V gives CDR1 SGDLS, CDR2 YYNGEE. Trimming took 0 bases from V and 2 from J; bases not matched to a gene: 2. The CDR3 is made up of 14 amino acids. CDR3 DNA sequence: TGTGCCAGCAGCGTAGAGCAGGGGGCCTACGAGCAGTACTTC. Its protein is CASSVEQGAYEQYF. Based on the CDR3 plus reference TRBV9 and TRBJ2-7, the full variable domain is DSGVTQTPKHLITATGQRVTLRCSPRSGDLSVYWYQQSLDQGLQFLIQYYNGEERAKGNILERFSAQQFPDLHSELNLSSLELGDSALYFCASSVEQGAYEQYFGPGTRLTVT.

The chain has TRBV7-2 and TRBJ1-6; no clear D. The germline V and J ends were trimmed by 6 bases and 8 bases, with 14 bases remaining between them. Germline-derived CDR1 and CDR2 are SGHTA and FQGNSA. The CDR3 loop spans 14 amino acids. This CDR3 reads CASRRTGGYSPLHF. For the CDR3, the DNA is TGTGCCAGCAGGCGGACCGGCGGGTATTCACCCCTCCACTTT.

This chain uses TRBV7-8 with TRBJ1-1; D is undetermined. V dropped 1 base and J dropped 0 bases, with 12 bases sitting between them. This CDR3 is built from 16 residues. Germline lookup yields CDR1 SGHVS and CDR2 FQNEAQ. For the CDR3, the DNA is TGTGCCAGCAGCTTAGGCGGGTGGGGTTTGAACACTGAAGCTTTCTTT. This sequence encodes CASSLGGWGLNTEAFF.